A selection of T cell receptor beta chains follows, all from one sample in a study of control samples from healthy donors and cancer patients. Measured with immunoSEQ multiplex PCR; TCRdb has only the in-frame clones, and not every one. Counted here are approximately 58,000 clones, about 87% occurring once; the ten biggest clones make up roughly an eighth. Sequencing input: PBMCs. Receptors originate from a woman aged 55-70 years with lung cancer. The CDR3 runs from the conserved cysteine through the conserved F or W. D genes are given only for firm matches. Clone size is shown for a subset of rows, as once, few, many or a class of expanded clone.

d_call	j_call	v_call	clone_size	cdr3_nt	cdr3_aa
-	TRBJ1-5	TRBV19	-	TGTGCCAGTAGTTTAGCAGGGCGGCAGCCCCAGCATTTT	CASSLAGRQPQHF
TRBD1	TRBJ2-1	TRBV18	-	TGTGCCAGCTCGACCACAGGGGCCTCCTACAATGAGCAGTTCTTC	CASSTTGASYNEQFF
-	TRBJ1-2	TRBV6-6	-	TGTGCCAGCAGTTATTCCGACAGTAACTATGGCTACACCTTC	CASSYSDSNYGYTF
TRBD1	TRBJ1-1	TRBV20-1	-	TGCAGTACACCGACAGGGTTTGCGGCTTTCTTT	CSTPTGFAAFF
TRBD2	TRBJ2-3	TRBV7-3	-	TGTGCCAGCAGCTCTCGGACTAGCGGGGGGAGAGATACGCAGTATTTT	CASSSRTSGGRDTQYF
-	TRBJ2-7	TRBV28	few	TGTGCCAGCAGTCTACTTCTAGCAATCGAGCAGTACTTC	CASSLLLAIEQYF
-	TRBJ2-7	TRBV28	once	TGTGCCAGCAGGACAGGCTACGAGCAGTACTTC	CASRTGYEQYF
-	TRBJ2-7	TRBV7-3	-	TGTGCCAGCAGCCCCTCCCCCTCCTACGAGCAGTACTTC	CASSPSPSYEQYF
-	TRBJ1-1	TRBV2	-	TGTGCCAGCAGTGATCCCAGGGGATACACTGAAGCTTTCTTT	CASSDPRGYTEAFF
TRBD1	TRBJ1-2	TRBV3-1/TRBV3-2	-	TGTGCCAGCAGCCAGGCGAGGACAGGCCCCTATGGCTACACCTTC	CASSQARTGPYGYTF
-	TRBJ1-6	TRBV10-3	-	TGTGCCATCAGTGAGTCGGCAGGGACCTTTTCACCCCTCCACTTT	CAISESAGTFSPLHF
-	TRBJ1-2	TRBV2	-	TGTGCCAGCAGTGAATCAGGTGGCAGGAATGGCTACACCTTC	CASSESGGRNGYTF
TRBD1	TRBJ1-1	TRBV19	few	TGTGCCAGTAGTACCCGGACAGGACAGGGAAAAACTGAAGCTTTCTTT	CASSTRTGQGKTEAFF
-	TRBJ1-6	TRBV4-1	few	TGCGCCAGCAGCCCTTCCCGGGCTCTTGGTAATTCACCCCTCCACTTT	CASSPSRALGNSPLHF
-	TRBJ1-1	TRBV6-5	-	TGTGCCAGCAGGGGTATGAACACTGAAGCTTTCTTT	CASRGMNTEAFF
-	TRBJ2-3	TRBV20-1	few	TGCAGTGCTAGTACCCTGCACATTCCCACCGATACGCAGTATTTT	CSASTLHIPTDTQYF
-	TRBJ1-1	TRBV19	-	TGTGCCAGTAGTATAGGGGTTCTTGGGGGCCTGATGAACACTGAAGCTTTCTTT	CASSIGVLGGLMNTEAFF
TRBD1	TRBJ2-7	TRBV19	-	TGTGCCAGTAGTAACACCGGGACAGATAGCTCCTACGAGCAGTACTTC	CASSNTGTDSSYEQYF
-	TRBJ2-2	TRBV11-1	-	TGTGCCAGCAGCTTTCAGGCGGACTGGAGAACCGGGGAGCTGTTTTTT	CASSFQADWRTGELFF
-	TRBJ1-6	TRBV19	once	TGTGCCAGTAGTATTTACAGTAATAATTCACCCCTCCACTTT	CASSIYSNNSPLHF